This paragraph reports one TCR beta chain. Its antigen is currently unknown. Profiling relied on immunoSEQ multiplex PCR, and the TCRdb table lists in-frame clones only, not all of them. The data show tens of thousands of clones, less than 90% seen once. As for time point: newly diagnosed, previously untreated cHL patient sample. Purification of CD4+ T cells from thawed PBMCs was achieved by magnetic negative selection. Comparison samples consisted of PBMCs from newly diagnosed, untreated classical Hodgkin lymphoma. The data belong to a study of PD-1 blockade in classical Hodgkin lymphoma. The study's findings and limits: What drove the repertoire differences, possibly disease activity or prior therapy, has not been defined. According to reports, newly diagnosed patients had lower baseline TCR diversity than healthy donors, and relapsed/refractory patients had lower baseline TCR diversity still.

The TCR comes from a human donor with classical Hodgkin lymphoma. Source material: CD4+ T cells from blood.

CDR3 amino acids: CASSLDRDMNTEAFF. DNA of the CDR3: TGTGCCAGCTCATTGGACAGGGACATGAACACTGAAGCTTTCTTT. The chain links TRBV18 to TRBJ1-1; 8 nucleotides agree with TRBD1. J gave up 0 bases and V 5 bases, and 5 bases lay outside the gene matches. This CDR3 is built from 15 residues. In germline, CDR1 is KGHSH, CDR2 LQKENI.